Below are 5 T cell receptor beta chains sequenced from a single sample in a study of T cells expressing NK-cell markers. TCRdb re-called the 5' RACE reads; every CDR3 protein appears as one record, without DNA. This sample contains about 390,000 distinct CDR3 sequences. Sequencing input: blood T cells: a sorted CD56 or NKG2C T cell subset, CD4+ or CD8+ T cells, or bulk PBMC T cells (not recorded which). Receptor source: a woman in her forties or fifties in good health.

This chain uses TRBV24-1 with TRBJ2-1; TCRdb reports TRBD1, a call that lacks DNA to check it against. The CDR3 spans 13 residues. Germline lookup yields CDR1 KGHDR and CDR2 SFDVKD. The CDR3: CATSDFGGTRRFF.

This rearrangement joins TRBV6-5 to TRBJ1-1. CDR3 length: 13 residues. Germline assignment: CDR1 MNHEY and CDR2 SVGAGI. The CDR3 sequence: CASFSLWNAEAFF.

J is TRBJ2-3 and V is TRBV7-2. The CDR3 sequence is 16 residues long. Germline CDR1 SGHTA, CDR2 FQGNSA. CDR3 protein: CASSLGYSGSTDTQYF. Drawing the rest from reference TRBV7-2 and TRBJ2-3, the complete variable domain is GAGVSQSPSNKVTEKGKDVELRCDPISGHTALYWYRQSLGQGLEFLIYFQGNSAPDKSGLPSDRFSAERTGGSVSTLTIQRTQQEDSAVYLCASSLGYSGSTDTQYFGPGTRLTVL.

This chain joins TRBV20-1 and TRBJ1-5; the TCRdb call, TRBD1, lacks DNA for checking. The CDR3 consists of 16 residues. CDR1 is DFQATT, CDR2 SNEGSKA, per germline (reference sequence). CDR3 sequence: CSARAPQGAGNQPQHF.

V gene TRBV2 combines with J gene TRBJ2-7. CDR1 and CDR2 (germline): SNHLY, FYNNEI. This CDR3 contains 13 residues. The CDR3 reads CASSEALLSEQYF.